This TCR beta chain was retrieved from a study of cytomegalovirus exposure and HLA in healthy donors. Across the study: The 650 to 850 first-cohort repertoires and the 95 to 150 validation repertoires shared the same platform, a later analysis reported. General study findings and limits: The dataset shows that most TCR sequences were rare, while some public TCRs occurred in many donors. In vitro experiments confirmed that a few CMV-associated chains were specific for CMV antigens. The investigators catalogued 150 to 200 TCR beta chains as cytomegalovirus-associated.

Sequencing used immunoSEQ multiplex PCR; TCRdb keeps in-frame clones, though not all of them. The sample lists more than 90,000 clones; approximately 85% were seen once. Germline CDR1 and CDR2: GTSNPN and SVGIG (reference sequence). V was cut by 1 base and J by 3 bases, with 12 bases left in between. The CDR3 has 14 residues. This clone was found once. Its antigen is not known. This chain joins TRBV30 and TRBJ1-1; D is undetermined. Sample: PBMCs. This receptor was obtained from a man aged 18 to 35 in good health and CMV-seronegative. The CDR3 region is CAWSAFSSHTEAFF. CDR3 bases: TGTGCCTGGAGTGCCTTTAGTAGTCACACTGAAGCTTTCTTT.